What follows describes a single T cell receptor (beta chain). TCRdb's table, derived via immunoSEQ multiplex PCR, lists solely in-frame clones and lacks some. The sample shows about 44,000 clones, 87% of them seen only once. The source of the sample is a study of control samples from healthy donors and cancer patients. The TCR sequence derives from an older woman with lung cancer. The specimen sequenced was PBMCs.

The CDR3 DNA follows: TGTGCCAGCAGCCCGGGACTAGCGGACTACGAGCAGTACTTC. Its protein product is CASSPGLADYEQYF. The rearrangement uses TRBV7-7 and TRBJ2-7, with TRBD2 matching over 11 bases. With 5 bases clipped from V and 3 bases from J, the junction kept 3 bases outside the gene matches. Germline loops: CDR1 SSHAT, CDR2 FNYEAQ (reference sequence). The CDR3 totals 14 residues.